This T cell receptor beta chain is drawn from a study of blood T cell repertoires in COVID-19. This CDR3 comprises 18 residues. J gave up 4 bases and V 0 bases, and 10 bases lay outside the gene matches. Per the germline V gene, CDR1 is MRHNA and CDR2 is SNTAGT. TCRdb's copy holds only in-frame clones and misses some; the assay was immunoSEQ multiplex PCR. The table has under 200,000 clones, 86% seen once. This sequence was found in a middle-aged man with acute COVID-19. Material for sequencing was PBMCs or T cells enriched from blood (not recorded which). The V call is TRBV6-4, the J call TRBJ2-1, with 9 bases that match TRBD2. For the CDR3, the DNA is TGTGCCAGCAGTGACTCGACAAGAGCGGGAGGTGGGTACAATGAGCAGTTCTTC. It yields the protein CASSDSTRAGGGYNEQFF.